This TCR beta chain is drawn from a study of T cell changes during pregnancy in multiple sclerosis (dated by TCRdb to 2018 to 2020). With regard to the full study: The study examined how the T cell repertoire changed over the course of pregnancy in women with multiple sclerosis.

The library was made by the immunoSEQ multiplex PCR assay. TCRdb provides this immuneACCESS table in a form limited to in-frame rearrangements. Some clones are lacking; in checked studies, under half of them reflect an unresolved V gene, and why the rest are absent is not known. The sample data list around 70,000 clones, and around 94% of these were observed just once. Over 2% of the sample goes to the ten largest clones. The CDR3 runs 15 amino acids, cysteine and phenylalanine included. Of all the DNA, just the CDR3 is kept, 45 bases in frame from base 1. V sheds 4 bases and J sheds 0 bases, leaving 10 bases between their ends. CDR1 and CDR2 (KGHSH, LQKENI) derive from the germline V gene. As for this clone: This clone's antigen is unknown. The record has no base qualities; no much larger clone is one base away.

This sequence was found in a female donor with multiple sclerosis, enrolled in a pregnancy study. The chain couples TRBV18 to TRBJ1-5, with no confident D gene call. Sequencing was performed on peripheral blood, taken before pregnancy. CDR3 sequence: CASSQAVTSNQPQHF. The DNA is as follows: TGTGCCAGCTCACAGGCGGTGACTAGCAATCAGCCCCAGCATTTT.